The 27 T cell receptor beta chains reported below all come from one sample, sequenced in a study of blood T cell repertoires in COVID-19. Sequencing used immunoSEQ multiplex PCR; TCRdb keeps in-frame clones, though not all of them. The sample yields fewer than 350,000 clones, roughly 93% seen once. Sequenced sample: PBMCs or T cells enriched from blood (not recorded which). The source is a woman aged 35 to 49 with acute COVID-19.

This chain joins TRBV6-5 and TRBJ1-2, with a possible D match to TRBD1 (5 bases). The germline CDR1 and CDR2 sequences are MNHEY and SVGAGI. V gave up 6 bases and J gave up 2 bases, with 16 bases separating them. The CDR3 runs 15 residues. The CDR3 region has the DNA TGTGCCAGCAGGGGACGGGAGAATTTGAACTATGGCTACACCTTC. It yields the protein CASRGRENLNYGYTF.

V gene TRBV24-1 combines with J gene TRBJ2-1, with 8 bases aligning to TRBD2. The J segment lost 6 bases and the V segment lost 9 bases, leaving 9 bases of the junction unmatched. Germline lookup yields CDR1 KGHDR and CDR2 SFDVKD. The CDR3 spans 14 residues. CDR3 nucleotide sequence: TGTGCCACCCATCAGAGACTAGCGTGCAATGAGCAGTTCTTC. As protein: CATHQRLACNEQFF.

This chain connects TRBV2 to TRBJ2-3; 7 nucleotides align to TRBD1. The ends lost 4 bases at V and 0 bases at J; junction bases unmatched: 4. This CDR3 region has 15 residues. Germline CDR1 and CDR2: SNHLY and FYNNEI. CDR3 sequence reads: CASSVGTASTDTQYF. The CDR3 bases are TGTGCCAGCAGTGTAGGGACAGCTAGCACAGATACGCAGTATTTT.

The V call is TRBV5-8, the J call TRBJ2-1; unclear D gene. CDR1 and CDR2 from the germline V gene are SGHTS and YDEGEE. V lost 4 bases to trimming and J lost 1 base, with 3 bases between them. The length of the CDR3 is 12 residues. CDR3 coding DNA: TGTGCCAGCAGCCTATCCTACAATGAGCAGTTCTTC. Its translation: CASSLSYNEQFF. The whole variable domain, filled in from reference TRBV5-8 and TRBJ2-1, reads EAGVTQSPTHLIKTRGQQATLRCSPISGHTSVYWYQQALGLGLQFLLWYDEGEERNRGNFPPRFSGRQFPNYSSELNVNALELEDSALYLCASSLSYNEQFFGPGTRLTVL.

This clone was detected only once. CDR3 nucleotide sequence: TGTGCCAGCAGCCAACAAGGCGGGAGCGCAGATACGCAGTATTTT. Its protein is CASSQQGGSADTQYF. The chain links TRBV7-2 to TRBJ2-3, with 7 bases fitting TRBD2. This CDR3 has 15 residues. With 5 bases clipped from V and 4 bases from J, the junction kept 9 bases outside the gene matches. The germline V gene has CDR1 SGHTA and CDR2 FQGNSA.

A single count supports this clone. The chain employs TRBV2 and TRBJ1-5; unclear D gene. In germline, CDR1 is SNHLY, CDR2 FYNNEI. With 8 bases removed from V and 2 bases from J, the gap between germline ends came to 10 bases. This CDR3 has 13 amino acids. In DNA form, the CDR3 reads TGTGCCAGCGGAAGAACAGGCAATCAGCCCCAGCATTTT. Translating it yields CASGRTGNQPQHF.

This rearrangement joins TRBV2 to TRBJ1-2; D is perhaps TRBD1 (6 bases). Per germline, CDR1 SNHLY and CDR2 FYNNEI. The CDR3 loop spans 12 amino acids. Trimming left V 8 bases short and J 8 bases short, with 15 bases between. This chain's CDR3 is CASRRIDRGYTF. For the CDR3, the DNA is TGTGCCAGCCGCCGCATCGACAGGGGCTACACCTTC.

In DNA, the CDR3 is TGTGCCAGTAGGTTAGATCCCCTAGGCTATGGCTACACCTTC. It translates to CASRLDPLGYGYTF. V is TRBV27 and J is TRBJ1-2; no clear D. Germline V gene lookup returns CDR1 MNHEY and CDR2 SMNVEV (reference sequence). The germline V and J ends were trimmed by 9 bases and 4 bases, with 18 bases remaining between them. This CDR3 comprises 14 residues.

The chain recombines TRBV2 with TRBJ2-7, with D possibly matching TRBD1 (5 bases). Looked up from germline, CDR1 is SNHLY and CDR2 is FYNNEI. V lost 6 bases and J lost 0, with 12 bases in between. The length of the CDR3 is 14 residues. The chain's CDR3 is CASRRGFFSYEQYF. In nucleotides, the CDR3 is TGTGCCAGCAGAAGGGGTTTTTTCTCCTACGAGCAGTACTTC.

This sequence joins TRBV7-9 and TRBJ1-1, with 8 bases matching TRBD1. CDR3 length: 17 residues. The germline CDR1 and CDR2 sequences are SEHNR and FQNEAQ (reference sequence). With 4 bases clipped from V and 3 bases from J, the junction kept 13 bases outside the gene matches. CDR3 coding DNA: TGTGCCAGCAGCTCGTTACCCCCATCGACAGGGGACACTGAAGCTTTCTTT. Protein sequence: CASSSLPPSTGDTEAFF.

The V gene is TRBV19, the J gene TRBJ1-4, with a tentative D call TRBD1 (6 bases). Trimming stripped 4 bases from V and 2 bases from J, with 11 bases between. Germline V gene lookup returns CDR1 LNHDA and CDR2 SQIVND (reference sequence). The CDR3 has 15 amino acids. CDR3 coding DNA: TGTGCCAGTAGTACAGGACAGACGACTAATGAAAAACTGTTTTTT. Encoded protein: CASSTGQTTNEKLFF.

This chain joins TRBV7-9 and TRBJ1-5; D is unclear. Looked up from germline, CDR1 is SEHNR and CDR2 is FQNEAQ (reference sequence). The length of the CDR3 is 15 residues. Trimming took 5 bases from V and 2 from J, leaving 13 bases between them. The CDR3 DNA reads TGTGCCAGCAGCCCGGACTCCGAGCGCAATCAGCCCCAGCATTTT. Its translation: CASSPDSERNQPQHF.

This clone was found once. J is TRBJ1-1 and V is TRBV11-3; D call uncertain. CDR3 size: 14 residues. The germline CDR1 and CDR2 sequences are SGHNT and YENEEA. V was trimmed by 3 bases and J by 2 bases, leaving 10 bases between them. Here the CDR3 DNA reads TGTGCCAGCAGCTTCTACGGGGTAAACACTGAAGCTTTCTTT. Protein: CASSFYGVNTEAFF.

The chain couples TRBV5-6 to TRBJ1-1; D gene ambiguous. V was shortened by 4 bases and J by 0 bases, with 10 bases between the two germline ends. The CDR3 length is 14 residues. Looked up from germline, CDR1 is SGHDT and CDR2 is YYEEEE. CDR3 DNA sequence: TGTGCCAGCAGCGCGCCCGGGATGAACACTGAAGCTTTCTTT. This translates into CASSAPGMNTEAFF.

This rearrangement joins TRBV7-9 to TRBJ2-3; no definite D call. Germline assignment: CDR1 SEHNR and CDR2 FQNEAQ (reference sequence). CDR3 length equals 12 residues. The V gene lost 7 bases and the J gene lost 3 bases, with 8 bases spanning the gap. CDR3 sequence reads: CASIPLTDTQYF. The CDR3 DNA is TGTGCCAGCATCCCACTTACAGATACGCAGTATTTT.

The V gene is TRBV18, the J gene TRBJ1-4; 7 bases agree with TRBD1. V dropped 8 bases and J dropped 7; count of bases not matched to a gene: 10. Germline CDR1 and CDR2: KGHSH and LQKENI. The CDR3 length is 14 residues. The CDR3, as DNA: TGTGCCAGCGCGACGAACAGGGGTGGTGAAAAACTGTTTTTT. This codes for CASATNRGGEKLFF.

The J gene is TRBJ1-1, the V gene TRBV7-2; 7 nucleotides align to TRBD1. Germline CDR1 and CDR2: SGHTA and FQGNSA. V trimming: 4 bases; J trimming: 0 bases; junction bases outside the gene matches: 5. The CDR3 runs to 15 residues. CDR3 residues: CASSSNRGMNTEAFF. Here the CDR3 DNA reads TGTGCCAGCAGCTCTAACAGGGGTATGAACACTGAAGCTTTCTTT.

V is TRBV7-2 and J is TRBJ2-5; D possibly corresponds to TRBD2 (7 bases). Germline CDR1 and CDR2: SGHTA and FQGNSA. Trimming took 3 bases from V and 5 from J, leaving 19 bases between them. The CDR3 runs 16 residues. DNA of the CDR3: TGTGCCAGCAGCTTGGTAGTGAGGGGGGGCCTCGAGACCCAGTACTTC. This gives the protein CASSLVVRGGLETQYF.

The V and J genes are TRBV27 and TRBJ1-6; perhaps TRBD1 as D (5 bases). This CDR3 comprises 17 residues. Germline CDR1 and CDR2: MNHEY and SMNVEV (reference sequence). The germline V and J ends were trimmed by 6 bases and 0 bases, with 15 bases remaining between them. CDR3 residues: CASRLWDGSSYNSPLHF. The DNA for the CDR3 is TGTGCCAGCAGGTTGTGGGACGGGAGCTCCTATAATTCACCCCTCCACTTT.

The V and J genes are TRBV28 and TRBJ1-3; TRBD1 matches 7 bases. The CDR3 is made up of 17 amino acids. J lost 4 bases, V lost 6 bases, and 15 bases had no gene match. Germline CDR1 reads MDHEN; CDR2 reads SYDVKM. The CDR3 here is CASRAHRGGPGGNTIYF. Written as DNA, the CDR3 is TGTGCCAGCAGAGCGCACAGGGGAGGCCCTGGGGGAAACACCATATATTTT.

The chain recombines TRBV12-3 or TRBV12-4 with TRBJ2-2; possibly TRBD2 for D (6 bases). Trimming stripped 6 bases from V and 6 bases from J, with 11 bases between. This CDR3 is 13 amino acids long. The CDR3 sequence: CASSTRDSGELFF. In DNA, the CDR3 is TGTGCCAGCAGCACAAGGGACTCCGGGGAGCTGTTTTTT.

The chain uses TRBV28 and TRBJ1-2; 7 bases are shared with TRBD1. The CDR3 totals 12 residues. V shed 6 bases and J 8 bases; nucleotides not matched to a gene: 6. Germline V gene sequence: CDR1 MDHEN, CDR2 SYDVKM. DNA of the CDR3: TGTGCCAGCAGAACCACAGGGGCCGGCTACACCTTC. Protein product: CASRTTGAGYTF.

The V and J genes are TRBV14 and TRBJ2-7; 7 bases are shared with TRBD1. From germline, CDR1 is SGHDN and CDR2 FVKESK. The J segment lost 2 bases and the V segment lost 4 bases, leaving 8 bases of the junction unmatched. This CDR3 is 15 amino acids long. CDR3 residues: CASSRPGTDPYEQYF. CDR3 nucleotides: TGTGCCAGCAGCCGACCCGGGACAGACCCCTACGAGCAGTACTTC.

The chain is built from TRBV28 and TRBJ1-3; 7 nucleotides agree with TRBD1. Losses at the gene ends were 5 bases for V and 0 bases for J; bases not matched to a gene: 1. The CDR3 is 14 amino acids. In germline, CDR1 is MDHEN, CDR2 SYDVKM. The CDR3 nucleotides are TGTGCCAGCAGTAACAGGGGCTCTGGAAACACCATATATTTT. Protein sequence: CASSNRGSGNTIYF.

The chain employs TRBV11-2 and TRBJ2-3, with 7 bases matching TRBD2. The germline V gene encodes CDR1 SGHAT and CDR2 FQNNGV. The CDR3 sequence is 15 residues long. J lost 2 bases, V lost 5 bases, and 7 bases had no gene match. CDR3: CASSTSGDLTDTQYF. The CDR3 DNA reads TGTGCCAGCAGCACAAGCGGGGATCTCACAGATACGCAGTATTTT.

V gene TRBV27 combines with J gene TRBJ2-6; no clear D gene. V gave up 6 bases and J gave up 0 bases, with 12 bases separating them. This CDR3 comprises 16 residues. Per germline, CDR1 MNHEY and CDR2 SMNVEV (reference sequence). The DNA of the CDR3 is TGTGCCAGCAGATATCTAGTGGGCTCTGGGGCCAACGTCCTGACTTTC. Translated, it gives CASRYLVGSGANVLTF.

This clone was observed once. The chain's CDR3 is CASSPGLAGGGLKETQYF. The CDR3, as DNA: TGCGCCAGCAGCCCCGGACTAGCGGGGGGGGGCTTAAAAGAGACCCAGTACTTC. The V call is TRBV5-1, the J call TRBJ2-5; 15 bases match TRBD2. The CDR3 length is 18 residues. Unmatched junction bases numbered 10, after V lost 4 bases and J lost 3 bases. Germline values: CDR1 SGHRS, CDR2 YFSETQ.